The next 27 T cell receptor beta chains were all read from a single sample in a study of a mutant IDH1 vaccine in newly diagnosed glioma (dated by TCRdb to about 2021). These receptors' targets are unknown. Preparation of the library involved the immunoSEQ multiplex PCR assay. The clones in this table, taken by TCRdb from immuneACCESS, are in-frame only. Not every clone is retained; where verified, under half of the shortfall comes from an unresolved V gene, and the cause of the rest is unknown. In this sample the table shows some 130,000 clones, roughly 75% of which occur a single time. Under 5.5% of the sample is taken by the ten largest. The time point label, read with the paper, signifies: week 11, during vaccination. A 20-mer mutant IDH1 peptide at 300 micrograms in Montanide made up each vaccine dose, which was injected subcutaneously together with topical imiquimod. Here the sequenced sample was PBMCs, taken from a glioma patient whose treatment included an IDH1 peptide vaccine. All receptors derive from a middle-aged man with glioma.

Regarding this clone: A clone one base away is much larger, so this may be a read error. The gene calls are TRBV7-8 and TRBJ2-3, with 8 bases matching TRBD2. V trimming: 5 bases; J trimming: 0 bases; junction bases outside the gene matches: 1. CDR1 SGHVS and CDR2 FQNEAQ come from the germline V gene. This CDR3 is 14 amino acids long. The DNA for the CDR3 is TGTGCCAGCAGCGCTAGCGGGAGCACAGATACGCAGTATTTT. Its translation: CASSASGSTDTQYF.

The chain uses TRBV7-2 and TRBJ1-1; the match to TRBD1 covers 8 bases. Germline V gene sequence: CDR1 SGHTA, CDR2 FQGNSA. The CDR3 contains 15 residues. The ends lost 4 bases at V and 0 bases at J; junction bases unmatched: 4. The CDR3 region has the DNA TGTGCCAGCAGCTATAGACAGGGGATGAACACTGAAGCTTTCTTT. Translated: CASSYRQGMNTEAFF.

The V and J genes are TRBV7-2 and TRBJ1-1, with a tentative D call TRBD1 (6 bases). Germline CDR1 is SGHTA and CDR2 is FQGNSA. V gave up 0 bases and J gave up 5 bases, with 16 bases separating them. This CDR3 has 16 residues. In nucleotides, the CDR3 is TGTGCCAGCAGCTTAGCGCCTCCAGGGGTCGGTACTGAAGCTTTCTTT. Encoded protein: CASSLAPPGVGTEAFF.

This chain links TRBV10-3 with TRBJ2-3; 8 nucleotides align to TRBD2. Trimming took 0 bases from V and 0 from J; bases not matched to a gene: 5. The CDR3 spans 17 residues. CDR1 ENHRY and CDR2 SYGVKD come from the germline V gene. CDR3 coding DNA: TGTGCCATCAGTGAGTCCGCTAGCGGGTTTAGCACAGATACGCAGTATTTT. It yields the protein CAISESASGFSTDTQYF.

Notes on this clone: The junction and the germline gene differ at one end; a read error may be behind it. V gene TRBV7-7 combines with J gene TRBJ2-7, with TRBD2 matching 11 bases. Looked up from germline, CDR1 is SSHAT and CDR2 is FNYEAQ (reference sequence). The CDR3 contains 15 residues. CDR3 bases: TGTGCTAGCAGCTTAACTAGCGGGAGAAGGTACGAGCAGTACTTC. This translates into CASSLTSGRRYEQYF.

The count of this clone is one. The V and J genes are TRBV7-2 and TRBJ1-1; no reliable D call. Germline loops: CDR1 SGHTA, CDR2 FQGNSA. The CDR3 covers 13 residues. The V end lost 2 bases, the J end lost 3 bases, and 7 bases lay between the germline ends. CDR3: CASSLRHDTEAFF. As DNA, the CDR3 is TGTGCCAGCAGCTTACGACACGACACTGAAGCTTTCTTT.

The V gene is TRBV10-2, the J gene TRBJ2-1; 15 nucleotides align to TRBD2. The CDR3 consists of 16 residues. J was trimmed by 8 bases and V by 4 bases; bases with no gene match: 6. Germline V gives CDR1 WSHSY, CDR2 SAAADI. The CDR3 region is CASSGTSGGASHEQFF. CDR3 DNA sequence: TGCGCCAGCAGTGGGACTAGCGGGGGGGCCAGTCATGAGCAGTTCTTC.

The chain is built from TRBV30 and TRBJ1-5; no clear D gene. Germline V gene data show CDR1 as GTSNPN and CDR2 as SVGIG (reference sequence). This CDR3 contains 12 residues. V was clipped by 2 bases and J by 4 bases, with 6 bases between them. This chain's CDR3 is CAWSLKNQPQHF. The CDR3 nucleotides are TGTGCCTGGAGTCTCAAGAATCAGCCCCAGCATTTT.

The chain uses TRBV30 and TRBJ1-2; D unresolved. Germline V lookup: CDR1 GTSNPN, CDR2 SVGIG (reference sequence). V was trimmed by 3 bases and J by 4 bases, leaving 9 bases between them. The CDR3 covers 12 residues. CDR3 nucleotide sequence: TGTGCCTGGAGGGACCGTATCTATGGCTACACCTTC. Protein product: CAWRDRIYGYTF.

The rearrangement uses TRBV18 and TRBJ1-1; possibly TRBD1 for D (5 bases). This CDR3 comprises 14 residues. Germline V gene data show CDR1 as KGHSH and CDR2 as LQKENI. V was trimmed by 4 bases and J by 2 bases, leaving 11 bases between them. CDR3 protein: CASSLRGRNTEAFF. The DNA for the CDR3 is TGTGCCAGCTCACTCCGGGGCCGTAACACTGAAGCTTTCTTT.

The chain couples TRBV29-1 to TRBJ1-2, with D perhaps TRBD1 (6 bases). The CDR3 has 13 amino acids. The V end was cut by 4 bases, the J end by 3 bases, with 12 bases between. The V gene's germline CDR1 is SQVTM and CDR2 ANQGSEA. The CDR3 spells CSVGGGPDYGYTF. CDR3 sequence (DNA): TGCAGCGTTGGGGGGGGCCCGGACTATGGCTACACCTTC.

This chain links TRBV28 with TRBJ1-5, with 9 bases identical to TRBD1. The ends lost 4 bases at V and 2 bases at J; junction bases unmatched: 3. The germline CDR1 and CDR2 sequences are MDHEN and SYDVKM. The CDR3 is 15 residues long. The CDR3 bases are TGTGCCAGCAGTTATACAGGGGGCGGCAATCAGCCCCAGCATTTT. Amino acid sequence: CASSYTGGGNQPQHF.

CDR3 nucleotides: TGTGCCAGCAGTTATGACAGGAACACTGAAGCTTTCTTT. Translated, it gives CASSYDRNTEAFF. V is TRBV5-4 and J is TRBJ1-1; D is possibly TRBD1 (5 bases). This CDR3 is 13 amino acids long. V lost 5 bases and J lost 1, with 9 bases in between. Germline values: CDR1 SGHNT, CDR2 YYREEE (reference sequence).

J is TRBJ2-1 and V is TRBV7-6; D not certain. The length of the CDR3 is 16 residues. Germline V gene sequence: CDR1 SGHVS, CDR2 FNYEAQ. The V gene lost 1 base and the J gene lost 2 bases, with 12 bases spanning the gap. The CDR3 is CASSLVIGLTYNEQFF. CDR3 DNA: TGTGCCAGCAGCTTAGTAATCGGGCTGACCTACAATGAGCAGTTCTTC.

This clone was counted a single time. The V call is TRBV27, the J call TRBJ1-1, with unresolved D. CDR3 length: 13 amino acids. V was cut by 3 bases and J by 0 bases, with 5 bases left in between. The germline gives CDR1 MNHEY, CDR2 SMNVEV (reference sequence). CDR3 sequence (DNA): TGTGCCAGCAGTTTGGAAATGAACACTGAAGCTTTCTTT. Amino acids: CASSLEMNTEAFF.

J is TRBJ1-4 and V is TRBV7-9; TRBD1 matches 8 bases. Germline CDR1 and CDR2: SEHNR and FQNEAQ (reference sequence). The junction had 12 bases not matched to a gene; V was cut back by 1 base and J by 8 bases. The CDR3 has 17 amino acids. CDR3 sequence (DNA): TGTGCCAGCAGCTTAGTGGGACAGGCCACCGTCGGAGAAAAACTGTTTTTT. This encodes CASSLVGQATVGEKLFF. The full variable domain, rest sourced from reference TRBV7-9 and TRBJ1-4, is DTGVSQNPRHKITKRGQNVTFRCDPISEHNRLYWYRQTLGQGPEFLTYFQNEAQLEKSRLLSDRFSAERPKGSFSTLEIQRTEQGDSAMYLCASSLVGQATVGEKLFFGSGTQLSVL.

The V call is TRBV7-8, the J call TRBJ2-5; 9 bases are shared with TRBD1. Germline V lookup: CDR1 SGHVS, CDR2 FQNEAQ. The CDR3 sequence is 15 residues long. V lost 3 bases, J lost 4 bases, and 6 bases stayed unmatched. CDR3 protein: CASSFRDREGETQYF. The CDR3 nucleotides read TGTGCCAGCAGCTTTCGGGACAGGGAGGGAGAGACCCAGTACTTC.

The V call is TRBV27, the J call TRBJ1-1; D perhaps matches TRBD1 (5 bases). The CDR3 length is 13 residues. Trimming removed 3 bases from V and 5 bases from J, with 10 bases in between. In germline, CDR1 is MNHEY, CDR2 SMNVEV (reference sequence). For the CDR3, the DNA is TGTGCCAGCAGTTTCCCAGGGAGGACTGAAGCTTTCTTT. Translated: CASSFPGRTEAFF.

This clone was observed at least ten times. The chain carries TRBV28 and TRBJ2-7; 10 nucleotides line up with TRBD1. J was trimmed by 3 bases and V by 4 bases; bases with no gene match: 6. The CDR3 contains 15 residues. In germline, CDR1 is MDHEN, CDR2 SYDVKM. DNA for the CDR3: TGTGCCAGCAGTTCCGGACAGGGGGAGGTCTACGAGCAGTACTTC. Its protein product is CASSSGQGEVYEQYF.

The chain uses TRBV7-2 and TRBJ2-3, with 8 bases aligning to TRBD1. J gave up 5 bases and V 8 bases, and 3 bases lay outside the gene matches. The CDR3 extends over 12 amino acids. Germline V gene lookup returns CDR1 SGHTA and CDR2 FQGNSA. The CDR3 reads CASGQGGDTQYF. CDR3 coding DNA: TGTGCCAGCGGACAGGGAGGAGATACGCAGTATTTT.

The chain uses TRBV7-2 and TRBJ2-3, with 8 nucleotides matching TRBD2. The germline CDR1 and CDR2 sequences are SGHTA and FQGNSA. The V gene end was trimmed by 6 bases and the J gene end by 4 bases; junction bases not matched to a gene: 6. This CDR3 comprises 14 residues. Written as DNA, the CDR3 is TGTGCCAGCAGTGGCGGGGGGCGGGCAGATACGCAGTATTTT. Protein product: CASSGGGRADTQYF.

Only one count was recorded for this clone. This chain uses TRBV4-2 with TRBJ1-1; a possible D gene is TRBD1 (6 bases). Germline CDR1 reads LGHNA; CDR2 reads YNFKEQ. This CDR3 is built from 12 residues. Trimming removed 3 bases from V and 11 bases from J, with 13 bases in between. CDR3 amino acids: CASSHDRYGAFF. The CDR3 nucleotides read TGTGCCAGCAGCCATGACAGGTATGGGGCTTTCTTT.

This clone was recorded only once. The chain carries TRBV7-8 and TRBJ2-1; TRBD1 matches at 10 bases. Trimming cost V 5 bases and J 7 bases; bases outside gene matches: 8. The germline gives CDR1 SGHVS, CDR2 FQNEAQ. This CDR3 region has 15 residues. The CDR3 here is CASSVRQGAQNEQFF. CDR3 coding DNA: TGTGCCAGCAGCGTGAGACAGGGGGCGCAGAATGAGCAGTTCTTC. Together with reference TRBV7-8 and TRBJ2-1, the CDR3 gives the full variable domain: GAGVSQSPRYKVAKRGQDVALRCDPISGHVSLFWYQQALGQGPEFLTYFQNEAQLDKSGLPSDRFFAERPEGSVSTLKIQRTQQEDSAVYLCASSVRQGAQNEQFFGPGTRLTVL.

The sample holds one count of this clone. The chain recombines TRBV5-4 with TRBJ2-3; 9 bases line up with TRBD2. V lost 2 bases to trimming and J lost 4 bases; unmatched junction nucleotides: 5. CDR3 length: 15 amino acids. Looked up from germline, CDR1 is SGHNT and CDR2 is YYREEE (reference sequence). CDR3 loop: CASSFAGGLSDTQYF. The CDR3 DNA sequence: TGTGCCAGCAGCTTTGCGGGAGGGTTATCAGATACGCAGTATTTT.

The chain uses TRBV27 and TRBJ2-1, with 11 bases matching TRBD2. The CDR3 has 15 residues. CDR1 and CDR2 (germline): MNHEY, SMNVEV (reference sequence). Trimming cost V 2 bases and J 7 bases; bases outside gene matches: 4. Here the CDR3 reads CASSLSSGGANEQFF. Written as DNA, the CDR3 is TGTGCCAGCAGTTTAAGTAGCGGGGGGGCTAATGAGCAGTTCTTC.

V usage is TRBV19 and J usage is TRBJ2-7, with a weak D call TRBD2 (6 bases). From germline, CDR1 is LNHDA and CDR2 SQIVND (reference sequence). V lost 5 bases and J 2 bases, leaving 13 bases between the germline ends. The CDR3 spans 14 residues. CDR3 region: CASSPGDVTYEQYF. The CDR3 region has the DNA TGTGCCAGTAGTCCGGGGGACGTAACCTACGAGCAGTACTTC. The variable domain in full, completed from reference TRBV19 and TRBJ2-7, reads DGGITQSPKYLFRKEGQNVTLSCEQNLNHDAMYWYRQDPGQGLRLIYYSQIVNDFQKGDIAEGYSVSREKKESFPLTVTSAQKNPTAFYLCASSPGDVTYEQYFGPGTRLTVT.

This clone was observed a handful of times. CDR3 in DNA: TGTGCCAGCAGCCTATTAGCGGGGGCGATCTACAATGAGCAGTTCTTC. Translated, it gives CASSLLAGAIYNEQFF. V and J are TRBV7-6 and TRBJ2-1; 9 bases fit TRBD2. With 5 bases clipped from V and 3 bases from J, the junction kept 8 bases outside the gene matches. The germline gives CDR1 SGHVS, CDR2 FNYEAQ. The CDR3 totals 16 residues.